This is a list of T cell receptor beta chains from one sample in a study of T-cell reconstitution after alpha-beta-depleted transplantation in children. TCRdb re-derived calls from the PCR reads in MiXCR, one entry per CDR3 protein. In the table there are 100,000 or so distinct CDR3 sequences, roughly a sixth of which are singletons. Source: PBMCs, mostly from graft donor cells, taken 180 days after TCRalphabeta/CD19-depleted stem cell transplant. The receptors were sampled from a male patient aged 2-15 years who had a stem cell transplant for acute lymphoblastic leukemia, so the T cells may come from the graft donor. Each CDR3 is given with its conserved first and last residue. D genes are given only for firm matches. Size is stated for part of the rows, as once, few or many counts, or as a class when the clone is expanded.

cdr3_aa	cdr3_nt	v_call	j_call	clone_size	d_call
CASSSPSDMNTEAFF	TGTGCCAGCAGCTCGCCCTCGGACATGAACACTGAAGCTTTCTTT	TRBV7-9	TRBJ1-1	.	.
CSVEGIRNTEAFF	TGCAGCGTTGAAGGCATCAGGAACACTGAAGCTTTCTTT	TRBV29-1	TRBJ1-1	many	.
CASNSAGAQSGELFF	TGTGCCAGCAACTCAGCGGGGGCCCAATCGGGGGAGCTGTTTTTT	TRBV7-2	TRBJ2-2	.	TRBD2
CASSSQTGYEQYF	TGTGCCAGCAGCTCCCAGACCGGCTACGAGCAGTACTTC	TRBV21-1	TRBJ2-7	few	.
CASSLQGNPTDTQYF	TGCGCCAGCAGCCTGCAGGGGAACCCCACAGATACGCAGTATTTT	TRBV4-1	TRBJ2-3	few	.
CASSYPRKPLGSGANVLTF	TGTGCCAGCAGTTACCCTAGGAAACCTCTGGGCTCTGGGGCCAACGTCCTGACTTTC	TRBV6-2/TRBV6-3	TRBJ2-6	many	.
CSVPRWGAETQYF	TGCAGCGTCCCCAGGTGGGGCGCAGAGACCCAGTACTTC	TRBV29-1	TRBJ2-5	.	.
CASSLVGTSGLTQYF	TGTGCCAGCAGCTTAGTGGGAACTAGCGGTCTGACCCAGTACTTC	TRBV7-8	TRBJ2-5	many	TRBD2
CASSRDGGSGNTIYF	TGCGCCAGCAGCCGGGACGGAGGTTCTGGAAACACCATATATTTT	TRBV5-1	TRBJ1-3	few	.
CASTVFVEEQPQHF	TGTGCCAGCACCGTCTTCGTGGAGGAGCAGCCCCAGCATTTT	TRBV6-1	TRBJ1-5	.	.
CASSWAGGLYNEQFF	TGTGCCAGTAGTTGGGCAGGAGGATTATACAATGAGCAGTTCTTC	TRBV19	TRBJ2-1	once	.
CASPGPGLVRETQYF	TGTGCCAGCCCCGGGCCGGGTCTCGTCAGGGAGACCCAGTACTTC	TRBV7-8	TRBJ2-5	few	.
CASSTRTGTQPQHF	TGTGCCAGCAGTACGCGGACAGGGACTCAGCCCCAGCATTTT	TRBV7-2	TRBJ1-5	.	TRBD1
CASSLKVGHSNTEAFF	TGTGCCAGCAGTTTAAAAGTGGGACACTCGAACACTGAAGCTTTCTTT	TRBV12-3/TRBV12-4	TRBJ1-1	.	.
CASSYGQNSYEQYF	TGTGCCAGCAGTTACGGACAGAACTCCTACGAGCAGTACTTC	TRBV6-6	TRBJ2-7	many	.
CASTEGGLGNTEAFF	TGTGCCAGCACCGAGGGGGGCCTTGGGAACACTGAAGCTTTCTTT	TRBV12-3/TRBV12-4	TRBJ1-1	.	.
CASSLEGDSPYYSTGELFF	TGTGCCAGCAGTTTAGAGGGGGACAGCCCTTATTACTCGACCGGGGAGCTGTTTTTT	TRBV27	TRBJ2-2	few	TRBD1
CSAPRHRGSYEQYF	TGCAGTGCCCCTAGACACCGAGGGTCCTACGAGCAGTACTTC	TRBV20-1	TRBJ2-7	many	.
CASSYTGYVQYF	TGTGCCAGCAGTTACACAGGCTACGTGCAGTACTTC	TRBV6-5	TRBJ2-7	.	.
CASSPPGLGGTGELFF	TGTGCCAGCAGTCCTCCGGGACTAGGAGGCACCGGGGAGCTGTTTTTT	TRBV9	TRBJ2-2	few	TRBD2
CASRSGINEQFF	TGTGCCAGCAGGTCAGGAATCAATGAGCAGTTCTTC	TRBV11-2	TRBJ2-1	few	.
CASSAAYWTEAFF	TGTGCCAGCAGTGCAGCTTATTGGACTGAAGCTTTCTTT	TRBV27	TRBJ1-1	many	.
CSAPGQGAHEQYF	TGCAGTGCCCCCGGCCAGGGGGCCCACGAGCAGTACTTC	TRBV20-1	TRBJ2-7	few	TRBD1
CASSKLAGQANTEAFF	TGTGCCAGCAGCAAATTGGCGGGCCAAGCGAACACTGAAGCTTTCTTT	TRBV21-1	TRBJ1-1	few	.
CASSFSRGRGYGYTF	TGCGCCAGCAGCTTCTCGAGGGGGCGAGGCTATGGCTACACCTTC	TRBV5-1	TRBJ1-2	.	TRBD1
CSGAPQNEQFF	TGCAGTGGGGCCCCCCAGAATGAGCAGTTCTTC	TRBV20-1	TRBJ2-1	few	.
CASSSLEASYEQYF	TGTGCCAGCAGTTCATTGGAGGCCTCCTACGAGCAGTACTTC	TRBV6-5	TRBJ2-7	few	.
CASSLGGADTGELFF	TGTGCCAGCAGCTTAGGAGGGGCGGACACCGGGGAGCTGTTTTTT	TRBV7-2	TRBJ2-2	.	.
CSARRTGVRNQPQHF	TGCAGTGCTAGACGGACAGGGGTACGCAATCAGCCCCAGCATTTT	TRBV20-1	TRBJ1-5	.	TRBD1
CASSPETGVNTEAFF	TGTGCCAGCAGCCCAGAGACAGGGGTGAACACTGAAGCTTTCTTT	TRBV7-2	TRBJ1-1	many	TRBD1
CASNPGQANTGELFF	TGTGCCAGTAACCCGGGACAGGCGAACACCGGGGAGCTGTTTTTT	TRBV19	TRBJ2-2	few	TRBD1
CASSLVTESSGNTIYF	TGTGCCAGCAGCTTAGTGACAGAGAGCTCTGGAAACACCATATATTTT	TRBV7-9	TRBJ1-3	.	.
CATQDSNYGYTF	TGTGCCACCCAGGACAGTAACTATGGCTACACCTTC	TRBV24-1	TRBJ1-2	many	.
CASSGGAGAKNIQYF	TGTGCCAGCAGCGGAGGAGCAGGGGCCAAAAACATTCAGTACTTC	TRBV9	TRBJ2-4	few	.
CASSQVVGGETQYF	TGTGCCAGCAGCCAAGTAGTTGGGGGGGAGACCCAGTACTTC	TRBV3-1	TRBJ2-5	.	.
CSAKPRGTYGYTF	TGCAGTGCCAAGCCCCGGGGAACCTATGGCTACACCTTC	TRBV20-1	TRBJ1-2	few	.
CASTASGLHYEQYF	TGTGCCAGCACGGCCTCGGGACTCCACTACGAGCAGTACTTC	TRBV27	TRBJ2-7	many	.
CSARGQYTGELFF	TGCAGTGCTAGAGGGCAGTACACCGGGGAGCTGTTTTTT	TRBV20-1	TRBJ2-2	.	.
CSARDPMGTEAFF	TGCAGTGCTAGAGATCCGATGGGCACTGAAGCTTTCTTT	TRBV20-1	TRBJ1-1	.	.
CASGSGQGITDTQYF	TGTGCCAGCGGCTCGGGACAGGGCATCACAGATACGCAGTATTTT	TRBV7-9	TRBJ2-3	.	TRBD1
CASSESPTDTQYF	TGTGCCAGCAGTGAATCACCCACAGATACGCAGTATTTT	TRBV25-1	TRBJ2-3	few	.
CASSYEASSPQETQYF	TGTGCCAGCAGTTACGAGGCCTCATCCCCACAAGAGACCCAGTACTTC	TRBV6-2/TRBV6-3	TRBJ2-5	.	.
CASSLGLAGDPRGEQYF	TGTGCCAGCAGCTTAGGACTAGCGGGAGATCCTCGGGGGGAGCAGTACTTC	TRBV7-8	TRBJ2-7	.	TRBD2
CASSLGDYGYTF	TGCGCCAGCAGCTTAGGTGATTATGGCTACACCTTC	TRBV5-1	TRBJ1-2	.	.
CASSLGQGGFEQYF	TGCGCCAGCAGCTTGGGACAGGGGGGATTCGAGCAGTACTTC	TRBV5-1	TRBJ2-7	few	TRBD1
CSVEGEDYPRSYEQYF	TGCAGCGTTGAAGGGGAGGACTACCCCAGATCCTACGAGCAGTACTTC	TRBV29-1	TRBJ2-7	.	.
CASSLSGDTGELFF	TGCGCCAGCAGCTTGTCGGGGGACACCGGGGAGCTGTTTTTT	TRBV5-1	TRBJ2-2	.	.
CSAREPLRGRPQHF	TGCAGTGCTAGAGAACCCCTGCGAGGAAGGCCCCAGCATTTT	TRBV20-1	TRBJ1-5	.	.
CASSLPGQGLYEQYF	TGTGCCAGCAGCTTGCCGGGACAGGGGCTATACGAGCAGTACTTC	TRBV7-9	TRBJ2-7	few	TRBD1
CASSLYSLNTGELFF	TGTGCCAGCAGCTTATACAGCCTGAACACCGGGGAGCTGTTTTTT	TRBV7-2	TRBJ2-2	medium-sized	.
CAISQAGQETQYF	TGCGCCATCAGCCAGGCCGGGCAAGAGACCCAGTACTTC	TRBV4-1	TRBJ2-5	.	.
CASSQHPAHPNTEAFF	TGCGCCAGCAGCCAACACCCAGCACACCCGAACACTGAAGCTTTCTTT	TRBV4-1	TRBJ1-1	.	.
CASSLGRIPYNEQFF	TGTGCCAGCAGCTTGGGGCGCATCCCCTACAATGAGCAGTTCTTC	TRBV5-4	TRBJ2-1	.	.
CASSLNSQETQYF	TGCGCCAGCAGCTTGAACAGTCAAGAGACCCAGTACTTC	TRBV5-1	TRBJ2-5	.	.
CASTSGGARETQYF	TGCGCCAGCACTTCCGGTGGGGCTCGAGAGACCCAGTACTTC	TRBV5-1	TRBJ2-5	few	.
CASSVGGLNTEAFF	TGTGCCAGCAGCGTAGGGGGCTTGAACACTGAAGCTTTCTTT	TRBV7-8	TRBJ1-1	.	TRBD1
CSARSTGTGNYGYTF	TGCAGTGCCCGAAGTACCGGGACAGGGAACTATGGCTACACCTTC	TRBV20-1	TRBJ1-2	.	TRBD1
CSAALPGGRKETQYF	TGCAGTGCTGCTCTTCCCGGGGGACGGAAAGAGACCCAGTACTTC	TRBV20-1	TRBJ2-5	.	.
CAIRFSHGYTF	TGTGCCATCAGGTTCTCTCATGGCTACACCTTC	TRBV10-3	TRBJ1-2	few	.